The table lists the clone carrying this T cell receptor (beta chain) with a count of one. This entry belongs to a study of blood T cell repertoires in COVID-19. The wider study: Sources were T cells, B-cell-depleted T cells, or PBMCs; the material itself was cDNA or gDNA.

Trimming took 4 bases from V and 8 from J, leaving 12 bases between them. The germline V gene has CDR1 MNHEY and CDR2 SVGAGI. The CDR3 consists of 13 residues. Repertoires were generated with immunoSEQ multiplex PCR, while TCRdb's copy carries only in-frame clones and drops some. The table includes around 170,000 clones, roughly 80% detected once. Enrollees, 18 to 89 years old, lived in 24 US areas. Grouping used clinical history reported by participants in a survey and questionnaire. Cohort 3 donors counted as recovered after two negative PCRs, clearance, or resolved symptoms. The chain is built from TRBV6-5 and TRBJ2-1; D possibly corresponds to TRBD1 (6 bases). The receptor was derived from a man aged 50 or older who had recovered from COVID-19. Sample: PBMCs or T cells enriched from blood (not recorded which). This CDR3 is CASSLSQGYEQFF. CDR3 nucleotide sequence: TGTGCCAGCAGTTTATCGCAGGGGTATGAGCAGTTCTTC.